The next 27 T cell receptor beta chains were all read from a single sample in a study of Ad26.COV2.S vaccination and SARS-CoV-2 variants (dated by TCRdb to the early 2020s). This specimen's treatment or condition label, interpreted: roughly 20 received Ad26.COV2.S at low or high dose, single or two shots; roughly five received placebo; per-sample allocation not given. For vaccine and placebo recipients, repertoires were sequenced using samples collected on day 63 after the first injection. Libraries came from the immunoSEQ multiplex PCR assay. TCRdb mirrors the immuneACCESS table, restricted to in-frame sequences. Some clones are absent from its copies; in checked studies, under half trace to an unresolved V gene, and the reason for the others is unknown. The sample table lists some 330,000 clones, 90% of them with a count of one. Around 5% of the sample rests with the top ten. Sequencing used peripheral blood, obtained in a trial of Ad26.COV2.S vaccine versus placebo. The receptors come from a person between 18 and 65 years old who received the Ad26.COV2.S COVID-19 vaccine or a placebo.

The rearrangement uses TRBV4-1 and TRBJ1-5; D not resolved. Germline-derived CDR1 and CDR2 are MGHRA and YSYEKL. Trimming took 1 base from V and 0 from J, leaving 10 bases between them. This CDR3 contains 16 residues. The CDR3 bases are TGCGCCAGCAGCCAAGCCGTTACGTATAGCAATCAGCCCCAGCATTTT. Protein product: CASSQAVTYSNQPQHF.

The chain has TRBV7-5 and TRBJ1-1. TRBV7-5 is a pseudogene segment. This CDR3 has 14 residues. This CDR3 reads CARSFLGVPPEAFF. CDR3 bases: TGTGCCAGAAGCTTTTTGGGGGTTCCACCTGAAGCTTTCTTT.

The gene calls are TRBV7-3 and TRBJ2-3; D possibly corresponds to TRBD2 (6 bases). Deletions cut 4 bases from V and 4 bases from J, with 15 bases between. The germline V gene encodes CDR1 SGHTA and CDR2 FQGTGA. CDR3 length: 15 residues. CDR3 sequence reads: CASSSSSAEADTQYF. CDR3 nucleotides: TGTGCCAGCAGCTCCTCTAGCGCGGAGGCAGATACGCAGTATTTT.

J is TRBJ1-3 and V is TRBV3-1 (or the pseudogene TRBV3-2); 7 nucleotides align to TRBD1. CDR3 size: 14 residues. CDR1 is LGHDT and CDR2 is YNNKEL in the germline V gene (reference sequence). The junction had 3 bases not matched to a gene; V was cut back by 5 bases and J by 2 bases. This CDR3 is CASSYGTAGNTIYF. In DNA, the CDR3 is TGTGCCAGCAGCTACGGGACAGCTGGAAACACCATATATTTT.

This clone was detected only once. V is TRBV2 and J is TRBJ2-7, with a possible D match to TRBD1 (5 bases). From germline, CDR1 is SNHLY and CDR2 FYNNEI. CDR3 size: 14 residues. Deletions cut 7 bases from V and 4 bases from J, with 17 bases between. This CDR3 is CASMAVGVGYEQYF. CDR3 nucleotides: TGTGCCAGCATGGCGGTAGGGGTCGGTTACGAGCAGTACTTC.

This clone was picked up one time. This chain links TRBV2 with TRBJ2-5; D is ambiguous. The CDR3 runs to 14 residues. Germline V gives CDR1 SNHLY, CDR2 FYNNEI. V was pared by 5 bases and J by 2 bases, with 12 bases between. The CDR3 DNA reads TGTGCCAGCAGTCTTAGCAGCTCACAAGAGACCCAGTACTTC. It codes for CASSLSSSQETQYF.

V gene TRBV7-2 combines with J gene TRBJ2-1, with 14 bases fitting TRBD2. This CDR3 contains 15 residues. V lost 5 bases to trimming and J lost 12 bases; unmatched junction nucleotides: 9. Germline lookup yields CDR1 SGHTA and CDR2 FQGNSA. DNA for the CDR3: TGTGCCAGCAGCAAGGGACTAGCGGGGGAGGGGGTGCAGTTCTTC. This sequence encodes CASSKGLAGEGVQFF.

This clone was recorded once. The gene calls are TRBV7-2 and TRBJ1-2, with D possibly being TRBD1 (6 bases). The CDR3 extends over 12 amino acids. Germline-derived CDR1 and CDR2 are SGHTA and FQGNSA. V was shortened by 5 bases and J by 11 bases, with 15 bases between the two germline ends. The CDR3 sequence: CASSPGTLWYTF. CDR3 in DNA: TGTGCCAGCAGCCCGGGGACACTTTGGTACACCTTC. The full variable domain, in which reference TRBV7-2 and TRBJ1-2 provide the parts outside the CDR3, is GAGVSQSPSNKVTEKGKDVELRCDPISGHTALYWYRQSLGQGLEFLIYFQGNSAPDKSGLPSDRFSAERTGGSVSTLTIQRTQQEDSAVYLCASSPGTLWYTFGSGTRLTVV.

The gene calls are TRBV4-3 and TRBJ1-1; possible D gene TRBD1, 5 bases. Between the trimmed V and J ends, which lost 5 bases and 8 bases, there was a span of 18 bases. Germline V gene lookup returns CDR1 LGHNA and CDR2 YSLEER. The CDR3 is 14 amino acids. CDR3 region: CASSVGVRAGEAFF. The CDR3 coding sequence is TGCGCCAGCAGCGTAGGAGTTAGGGCAGGGGAAGCTTTCTTT.

The chain carries TRBV6-2 or TRBV6-3 and TRBJ1-2; D is perhaps TRBD1 (5 bases). The germline V gene encodes CDR1 MNHEY and CDR2 SVGEGT. Between the trimmed V and J ends, which lost 2 bases and 4 bases, there was a span of 11 bases. The CDR3 is made up of 14 amino acids. CDR3: CASSYRDGSYGYTF. The DNA of the CDR3 is TGTGCCAGCAGTTACCGGGACGGGTCCTATGGCTACACCTTC.

The rearrangement uses TRBV14 and TRBJ2-7; no reliable D call. V lost 3 bases, J lost 6 bases, and 9 bases lay in between. CDR1 is SGHDN and CDR2 is FVKESK in the germline V gene. This CDR3 comprises 12 residues. The CDR3 sequence: CASSQTVGEQYV. CDR3 in DNA: TGTGCCAGCAGCCAGACCGTGGGCGAGCAGTACGTC.

The chain recombines TRBV21-1 with TRBJ1-5; the table names TRBD1, a call not compared with the DNA. TRBV21-1 is flagged as a pseudogene. The CDR3 runs to 15 residues. The CDR3 DNA reads TGTGCCAGCAGCAATCCAGACAGGGGCAGTCAGCCCCAGCATTTT. As protein: CASSNPDRGSQPQHF.

This clone was found once. The chain recombines TRBV27 with TRBJ1-5; 7 bases fit TRBD1. CDR3 length: 15 residues. With V trimmed by 6 bases and J by 4 bases, 9 bases remained unmatched. Germline V gene data show CDR1 as MNHEY and CDR2 as SMNVEV (reference sequence). The CDR3 nucleotides read TGTGCCAGCAGCATAGGGACAGTTCCTAATCAGCCCCAGCATTTT. This translates into CASSIGTVPNQPQHF.

This chain uses TRBV6-2 or TRBV6-3 with TRBJ2-7; D uncertain. V dropped 3 bases and J dropped 2 bases, with 5 bases sitting between them. The CDR3 is 12 amino acids. Germline V CDR1 and CDR2: MNHEY, SVGEGT. CDR3 DNA sequence: TGTGCCAGCAGTTATGCACCCTACGAGCAGTACTTC. Translating gives CASSYAPYEQYF.

The chain employs TRBV5-5 and TRBJ1-3; D perhaps matches TRBD1 (5 bases). V lost 2 bases and J lost 6, with 15 bases in between. The CDR3 spans 15 residues. Germline CDR1 reads SGHKS; CDR2 reads YYEKEE (reference sequence). The CDR3 sequence: CASSFSPGRENTIYF. The CDR3 DNA follows: TGTGCCAGCAGCTTTTCTCCAGGGCGGGAAAACACCATATATTTT.

The rearrangement joins TRBV6-1 to TRBJ1-2; 7 bases are a match to TRBD1. With V trimmed by 4 bases and J by 0 bases, 11 bases remained unmatched. CDR1 is MNHNS, CDR2 SASEGT, per germline. This CDR3 contains 17 residues. The CDR3 here is CASSVLYRGATNYGYTF. The CDR3 nucleotides read TGTGCCAGCAGTGTATTATACAGGGGAGCTACTAACTATGGCTACACCTTC.

The V gene is TRBV18, the J gene TRBJ2-3, with D possibly TRBD2 on 6 matching bases. Germline V CDR1 and CDR2: KGHSH, LQKENI. With 6 bases removed from V and 5 bases from J, the gap between germline ends came to 18 bases. This CDR3 region has 15 residues. DNA of the CDR3: TGTGCCAGCTCTTTCGACAGCGGGCTTTTAGATACGCAGTATTTT. Protein product: CASSFDSGLLDTQYF. Complete variable domain (other parts from reference TRBV18 and TRBJ2-3): NAGVMQNPRHLVRRRGQEARLRCSPMKGHSHVYWYRQLPEEGLKFMVYLQKENIIDESGMPKERFSAEFPKEGPSILRIQQVVRGDSAAYFCASSFDSGLLDTQYFGPGTRLTVL.

This chain connects TRBV6-1 to TRBJ1-2; D not certain. Germline CDR1 is MNHNS and CDR2 is SASEGT. CDR3 size: 13 residues. V lost 0 bases to trimming and J lost 4 bases, with 6 bases between them. The CDR3 loop is CASSEAGGYGYTF. CDR3 DNA: TGTGCCAGCAGTGAAGCGGGAGGCTATGGCTACACCTTC.

The V and J genes are TRBV11-2 and TRBJ2-7, with 7 bases fitting TRBD2. From germline, CDR1 is SGHAT and CDR2 FQNNGV. This CDR3 contains 13 residues. J was trimmed by 3 bases and V by 5 bases; bases with no gene match: 4. Here the CDR3 reads CASSVRDYYEQYV. The CDR3 DNA reads TGTGCCAGCAGCGTCAGGGACTACTACGAGCAGTACGTC.

A single count supports this clone. The CDR3 is CASCGTRGEAFF. The CDR3 DNA follows: TGTGCCAGCTGTGGGACCAGGGGTGAAGCTTTCTTT. The V call is TRBV2, the J call TRBJ1-1, with a tentative D call TRBD1 (6 bases). This CDR3 region has 12 residues. V was pared by 8 bases and J by 7 bases, with 14 bases between. In germline, CDR1 is SNHLY, CDR2 FYNNEI.

This chain connects TRBV5-1 to TRBJ2-7, with TRBD1 matching over 8 bases. Germline lookup yields CDR1 SGHRS and CDR2 YFSETQ. Germline trimming cut 0 bases from V and 3 bases from J; bases unmatched to any gene: 5. The CDR3 spans 15 residues. The CDR3 is CASSLAATGVYEQYF. The CDR3 DNA sequence: TGCGCCAGCAGCTTGGCCGCGACAGGGGTCTACGAGCAGTACTTC.

The chain recombines TRBV7-9 with TRBJ2-7; D not resolved. CDR3 length equals 15 residues. The germline gives CDR1 SEHNR, CDR2 FQNEAQ (reference sequence). The germline V and J ends were trimmed by 5 bases and 2 bases, with 16 bases remaining between them. For the CDR3, the DNA is TGTGCCAGCAGCGGCAAGATGGGTTCAACCTACGAGCAGTACTTC. Translated, it gives CASSGKMGSTYEQYF.

The chain uses TRBV5-5 and TRBJ2-2; 13 bases are shared with TRBD2. The CDR3 runs to 18 residues. The V gene's germline CDR1 is SGHKS and CDR2 YYEKEE (reference sequence). J gave up 0 bases and V 4 bases, and 6 bases lay outside the gene matches. The CDR3 DNA reads as TGTGCCAGCAGCGCACGACTAGCGGGAGGTACGAACACCGGGGAGCTGTTTTTT. It is translated as CASSARLAGGTNTGELFF.

This rearrangement joins TRBV3-1 (or the pseudogene TRBV3-2) to TRBJ2-7; D is unclear. Germline V lookup: CDR1 LGHDT, CDR2 YNNKEL (reference sequence). Trimming took off 1 base at V and 2 bases at J, with 6 bases between the two ends. This CDR3 region has 13 residues. DNA of the CDR3: TGTGCCAGCAGCCAAGGGCAGACCTACGAGCAGTACTTC. Protein product: CASSQGQTYEQYF.

The genes are TRBV9 and TRBJ2-2; TRBD1 matches at 10 bases. V lost 4 bases, J lost 4 bases, and 10 bases stayed unmatched. Germline assignment: CDR1 SGDLS and CDR2 YYNGEE. The CDR3 is made up of 17 amino acids. This chain's CDR3 is CASSPKGTGDSTGELFF. The CDR3 nucleotides are TGTGCCAGCAGCCCCAAGGGGACAGGGGATTCCACCGGGGAGCTGTTTTTT.

In its sample, this clone was seen a few times. The V call is TRBV29-1, the J call TRBJ2-3; possibly TRBD1 for D (6 bases). V was clipped by 7 bases and J by 6 bases, with 17 bases between them. This CDR3 is 13 amino acids long. Germline CDR1 reads SQVTM; CDR2 reads ANQGSEA. As DNA, the CDR3 is TGCAGCGGTTTCTCCAGGGGAGAGGATACGCAGTATTTT. It yields the protein CSGFSRGEDTQYF.

The V and J genes are TRBV4-3 and TRBJ2-1; 12 positions match TRBD2. Germline V lookup: CDR1 LGHNA, CDR2 YSLEER. CDR3 length: 15 amino acids. J gave up 7 bases and V 4 bases, and 5 bases lay outside the gene matches. CDR3 DNA sequence: TGCGCCAGCAGCCTTCTAGCGGGAGGGTTTAATGAGCAGTTCTTC. Amino acids: CASSLLAGGFNEQFF.